The present T cell receptor beta chain was sequenced within a study of molecular identifiers for immune sequencing clone quantification (dated by TCRdb to between 2018 and 2020). Context from the whole study: For a replicate experiment, RNA from around 20,000 or 99,000 naive CD8 T cells was divided into five aliquots, of which four were sequenced. This methods study benchmarked molecular-identifier clustering-based TCR repertoire sequencing (MIDCIRS) and TCR RNA copy counting, using CD8 T cells to do so.

Libraries of naive CD8 T cells were built from anywhere between about 19,000 and 1,000,000 sorted cells, with 10%, 30% or 50% of the purified RNA used. Naive CD8 T cells were FACS-sorted as CD8+CD4-CCR7+CD45RA+ on a BD FACSAria II into RLT Plus buffer. Detection sensitivity was tested by spiking Jurkat RNA equal to 9 to 10 TCR copies' worth into samples containing roughly 17,000-1,000,000 naive CD8 T cells. CD8 T cells were enriched with RosetteSep CD8+ T Cell Enrichment Cocktail and Ficoll-Paque, followed by ACK red cell lysis. Findings and caveats that apply to the study as a whole: In CMV-specific effector cells, over 99% of molecules were held by clones above 20 RNA copies, whereas under 1% of molecules were held by such clones in naive cells. Highly expanded clone sizes could be underestimated because identical TCR molecules may share a barcode. Modeling gave about 3 recovered TCR RNA copies per cell versus around 9.9 by digital PCR, implying approximately 30% capture efficiency. Without barcode sub-clustering, chimeric consensus sequences inflated TCR diversity; chimeras reached as high as 47%. The naive libraries included spiked-in Jurkat TCR RNA (fewer than eleven copies' worth), and this Jurkat TCR RNA is not part of the donor repertoire. Spiked-in Jurkat TCR RNA equivalent to a single cell was reported to be detectable even among one million naive CD8 T cells.

This clonotype has ten or more counts. What antigen it recognizes has not been identified. No base quality information exists; no much larger clone differs at one position. Library construction relied on PCR. Data came from an Illumina HiSeq 4000. Bulk TCR libraries were made following a previously described method, with the TCR primers given in Table S5. The Qiagen AllPrep DNA/RNA kit was used to purify total RNA. Before any analysis, reads coming from multiple sequencing runs of the same library were combined into one pool. In the original analysis: Reads were retained only if an exact TCR constant sequence was present, and the retained reads were trimmed to 150 nt and grouped according to their 12-nt molecular barcodes. Reads within each barcode group were sub-clustered using a 15% Levenshtein threshold, and quality-weighted consensus sequences were constructed for each RNA molecule. Non-functional sequences were excluded, and lower-count sequences lying one edit away from another sequence were also excluded. Barcode sub-clusters with fewer than 20% of the maximum read count were removed, based on fitting two negative binomial distributions. Using fastp trimming at Q25 and MiXCR clonotype assembly, TCRdb reanalyzed the public sequencing data and kept in-frame beta chains. CDR3 protein duplicates are merged, each entry listing the most common genes and DNA. In this record, the V and J calls reflect TCRdb's handling and not the investigators' own analysis. Within this sample are some 320,000 distinct CDR3 sequences, with 20% to 25% of them counted one time only. Roughly 0.8% of the sample rests with the top ten.

Trimming costs V 0 bases and J 7 bases, and their ends lie 18 bases apart. Based on the germline V gene (reference sequence), the CDR1 and CDR2 sequences are DFQATT and SNEGSKA. The CDR3 numbers 15 residues from cysteine through phenylalanine. Of the read, only the CDR3 DNA is kept; its 45 bases are in frame from base 1. The sequence derives from a human donor in good health. Some libraries in this study had Jurkat cell RNA spiked in. Sequenced material: naive CD8+ T cells from blood, with Jurkat cell RNA spiked in. The sample's cell subset or site label is to be understood as: FACS-sorted CD8+CD4-CCR7+CD45RA+ naive T cells. Here the chain combines TRBV20-1 and TRBJ1-2; the D gene is perhaps TRBD1, on 5 matching bases. DNA sequence: TGCAGTGCTAGAGATCTACTAGACAGAATCTCTGGCTACACCTTC. Protein translation: CSARDLLDRISGYTF.